These T cell receptor beta chains were read from a single sample in a study of blood T cell repertoires in COVID-19. Clones were sequenced by immunoSEQ multiplex PCR, and TCRdb holds only the in-frame ones, with some missing. The data show fewer than 200,000 clones, with roughly 87% seen just once and roughly 1.6% held by the top ten. The sequenced sample was peripheral blood. These receptors were collected from a woman between 50 and 59 years old with acute or convalescent COVID-19. Both conserved end residues are part of each CDR3. The order of the fields is CDR3 protein, CDR3 DNA, D gene, clone size, J gene, V gene. D genes are given only for firm matches. Some rows have no size entry. The others give once, few or many, or a class for an expanded clone.

CDR3aa: CASSWAGSNYGYTF
CDR3nt: TGTGCCAGCAGCTGGGCAGGGTCGAACTATGGCTACACCTTC
d_gene: -
abundance: -
j_gene: TRBJ1-2
v_gene: TRBV5-6

CDR3aa: CASSYGTGTYGYTF
CDR3nt: TGTGCCAGCAGTTACGGGACAGGGACCTATGGCTACACCTTC
d_gene: TRBD1
abundance: -
j_gene: TRBJ1-2
v_gene: TRBV6-5

CDR3aa: CASSPRAGGLSTSYEQYF
CDR3nt: TGTGCCAGCAGCCCACGGGCAGGGGGCCTATCCACCTCCTACGAGCAGTACTTC
d_gene: TRBD1
abundance: -
j_gene: TRBJ2-7
v_gene: TRBV7-2

CDR3aa: CASSIEGAGRFLNQPQHF
CDR3nt: TGTGCCAGTAGTATCGAGGGAGCCGGAAGGTTCCTCAATCAGCCCCAGCATTTT
d_gene: -
abundance: -
j_gene: TRBJ1-5
v_gene: TRBV19

CDR3aa: CSVGRGLGYGYTF
CDR3nt: TGCAGCGTGGGCAGGGGGCTAGGCTATGGCTACACCTTC
d_gene: TRBD1
abundance: -
j_gene: TRBJ1-2
v_gene: TRBV29-1

CDR3aa: CASMSRAPGDTQYF
CDR3nt: TGTGCCAGCATGAGTCGCGCCCCCGGAGATACGCAGTATTTT
d_gene: -
abundance: -
j_gene: TRBJ2-3
v_gene: TRBV6-5

CDR3aa: CASSRTVTGLNTEAFF
CDR3nt: TGTGCCAGCAGTAGGACCGTTACAGGGTTGAACACTGAAGCTTTCTTT
d_gene: -
abundance: -
j_gene: TRBJ1-1
v_gene: TRBV2

CDR3aa: CASSFLQETQYF
CDR3nt: TGTGCCAGCAGCTTCTTGCAAGAGACCCAGTACTTC
d_gene: -
abundance: once
j_gene: TRBJ2-5
v_gene: TRBV5-6

CDR3aa: CASSGASGTDTQYF
CDR3nt: TGTGCCAGCAGTGGAGCTAGCGGCACAGATACGCAGTATTTT
d_gene: -
abundance: -
j_gene: TRBJ2-3
v_gene: TRBV6-1

CDR3aa: CASKARGARSYNEQFF
CDR3nt: TGTGCCAGTAAGGCCAGGGGTGCCCGCTCCTACAATGAGCAGTTCTTC
d_gene: -
abundance: -
j_gene: TRBJ2-1
v_gene: TRBV19

CDR3aa: CASTRTGTTGELFF
CDR3nt: TGTGCCAGCACTCGGACAGGAACCACCGGGGAGCTGTTTTTT
d_gene: TRBD1
abundance: -
j_gene: TRBJ2-2
v_gene: TRBV6-5

CDR3aa: CASNLNGRRETQYF
CDR3nt: TGTGCCAGCAACTTAAACGGGAGAAGGGAGACCCAGTACTTC
d_gene: -
abundance: once
j_gene: TRBJ2-5
v_gene: TRBV7-2

CDR3aa: CASSESWAGTEAFF
CDR3nt: TGTGCCAGCAGTGAATCATGGGCTGGAACTGAAGCTTTCTTT
d_gene: -
abundance: -
j_gene: TRBJ1-1
v_gene: TRBV25-1

CDR3aa: CASSPSGGRSGSSSYEQYF
CDR3nt: TGTGCCAGCAGTCCGTCAGGGGGTCGGAGCGGGAGTTCCTCCTACGAGCAGTACTTC
d_gene: -
abundance: -
j_gene: TRBJ2-7
v_gene: TRBV27